Given below is one TCR beta chain in context. As the sequencing template, cDNA was produced by extracting RNA and reverse transcribing it. TCRdb's table, derived via immunoSEQ multiplex PCR, lists solely in-frame clones and lacks some. The top ten hold around 0.69% of the sample, which has about 190,000 clones, 45% to 65% seen once. Treatment reported: oral pan-JAK inhibitor, 5-10 mg twice daily. These data originate in a study of CD8+ T cells in alopecia areata. CDR3 length: 15 residues. V lost 0 bases to trimming and J lost 4 bases, with 8 bases between them. Germline lookup yields CDR1 SGHNT and CDR2 YYREEE (reference sequence).

This rearrangement joins TRBV5-4 to TRBJ2-6, with a possible D match to TRBD1 (6 bases). This clonotype was sampled from a human donor with alopecia areata. Specimen: CD4+ T cells sorted from blood, collected at week 4, from a patient treated with tofacitinib. CDR3 loop: CASSLEGTGANVLTF. The CDR3 nucleotides are TGTGCCAGCAGCTTGGAAGGGACAGGGGCCAACGTCCTGACTTTC.